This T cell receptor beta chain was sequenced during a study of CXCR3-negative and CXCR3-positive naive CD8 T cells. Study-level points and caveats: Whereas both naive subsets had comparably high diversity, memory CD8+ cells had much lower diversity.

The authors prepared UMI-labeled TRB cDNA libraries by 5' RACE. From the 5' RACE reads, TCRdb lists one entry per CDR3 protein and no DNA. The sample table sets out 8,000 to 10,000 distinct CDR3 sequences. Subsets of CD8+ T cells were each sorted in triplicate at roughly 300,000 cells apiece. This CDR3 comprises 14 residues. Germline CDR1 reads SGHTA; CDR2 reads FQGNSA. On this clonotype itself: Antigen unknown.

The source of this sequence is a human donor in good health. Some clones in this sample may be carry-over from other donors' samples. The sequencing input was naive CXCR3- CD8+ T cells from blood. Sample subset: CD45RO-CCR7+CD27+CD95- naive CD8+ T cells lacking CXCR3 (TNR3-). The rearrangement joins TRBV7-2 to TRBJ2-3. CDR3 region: CASSLALGTDTQYF.